Below, 20 T cell receptor beta chains from the same sample are listed, as sequenced in a study of T-cell memory formation after mild COVID-19. TCRdb called the 5' RACE reads again in MiXCR, with one record for every CDR3 protein. The data contain about 470,000 distinct CDR3 sequences, around 25% of them seen just once; the ten biggest clones take up around 13%. Material: PBMCs or a T cell subset sorted from them (not recorded which). These receptors were taken from an adult woman who had mild COVID-19 (a few samples of this study predate the infection). Cell type and time point are not known.

V usage is TRBV20-1 and J usage is TRBJ2-7; no definite D call. Germline V gene sequence: CDR1 DFQATT, CDR2 SNEGSKA (reference sequence). V shed 6 bases and J shed 7 bases, with 25 bases lying between them. This CDR3 region has 15 residues. This CDR3 is CSAPASHPPSREQYF. CDR3 bases: TGCAGTGCCCCCGCCTCCCACCCGCCGTCTAGAGAGCAGTACTTC.

This clonotype was seen a few times. The chain has TRBV7-3 and TRBJ2-1, with 7 bases identical to TRBD1. Germline CDR1 is SGHTA and CDR2 is FQGTGA. Losses at the gene ends were 0 bases for V and 10 bases for J; bases not matched to a gene: 3. The CDR3 sequence is 13 residues long. CDR3 nucleotides: TGTGCCAGCAGCTTAACCGACAGGGACGAGCAGTTCTTC. Amino acids: CASSLTDRDEQFF.

The chain combines TRBV6-2 or TRBV6-3 with TRBJ1-2, with D uncertain. Between the trimmed V and J ends, which lost 0 bases and 4 bases, there was a span of 15 bases. Germline V gives CDR1 MNHEY, CDR2 SVGEGT. This CDR3 has 16 residues. The DNA for the CDR3 is TGTGCCAGCAGTTACTCGAGGCTTTTGGACCGCTATGGCTACACCTTC. It specifies CASSYSRLLDRYGYTF.

The V and J genes are TRBV7-2 and TRBJ2-1, with D hard to call. Germline lookup yields CDR1 SGHTA and CDR2 FQGNSA. This CDR3 contains 13 residues. V gave up 3 bases and J gave up 8 bases, with 11 bases separating them. Here the CDR3 DNA reads TGTGCCAGCAGCTTGGGGTACCGCGATGAGCAGTTCTTC. Amino acid sequence: CASSLGYRDEQFF.

The chain employs TRBV30 and TRBJ1-1, with unresolved D. The CDR3 length is 14 residues. Trimming cost V 4 bases and J 1 base, with 13 bases left between them. The germline V gene has CDR1 GTSNPN and CDR2 SVGIG (reference sequence). In nucleotides, the CDR3 is TGTGCCTGGAACAACTTGGAGCAGAACACTGAAGCTTTCTTT. As protein: CAWNNLEQNTEAFF.

The J gene is TRBJ1-5, the V gene TRBV6-2 or TRBV6-3, with D perhaps TRBD1 (5 bases). V dropped 6 bases and J dropped 2 bases, with 11 bases sitting between them. The CDR3 is 14 residues long. The germline CDR1 and CDR2 sequences are MNHEY and SVGEGT. In DNA form, the CDR3 reads TGTGCCAGCAGGCTGCGGGGGGGCAATCAGCCCCAGCATTTT. Encoded protein: CASRLRGGNQPQHF.

This clonotype was counted only a few times. V usage is TRBV6-2 or TRBV6-3 and J usage is TRBJ1-2; no reliable D call. In germline, CDR1 is MNHEY, CDR2 SVGEGT. The CDR3 is 12 residues long. V was cut by 2 bases and J by 2 bases, with 3 bases left in between. CDR3 nucleotides: TGTGCCAGCAGTTACCTAAACTATGGCTACACCTTC. It encodes CASSYLNYGYTF.

The chain links TRBV6-2 or TRBV6-3 to TRBJ1-6, with D hard to call. V was pared by 2 bases and J by 6 bases, with 14 bases between. Germline CDR1 reads MNHEY; CDR2 reads SVGEGT. This CDR3 has 16 residues. In DNA, the CDR3 is TGTGCCAGCAGTTACATTATTCAACAGACTAATTCACCCCTCCACTTT. This translates into CASSYIIQQTNSPLHF.

This clonotype was picked up a small number of times. The chain recombines TRBV5-5 with TRBJ1-1; 9 bases map to TRBD1. Germline V gene lookup returns CDR1 SGHKS and CDR2 YYEKEE (reference sequence). V lost 5 bases and J lost 6; bases outside the gene matches: 11. CDR3 length: 15 residues. CDR3 region: CASRRDRVPFAEAFF. CDR3 bases: TGTGCCAGCAGACGGGACAGGGTCCCTTTCGCTGAAGCTTTCTTT.

This rearrangement joins TRBV10-2 to TRBJ2-5; D unresolved. Germline V gene lookup returns CDR1 WSHSY and CDR2 SAAADI. The ends were cut back, 2 bases at V and 5 bases at J, with 12 bases in the middle. The CDR3 spans 14 residues. CDR3: CASSEGWGGETQYF. The DNA for the CDR3 is TGCGCCAGCAGTGAGGGTTGGGGTGGGGAGACCCAGTACTTC.

This clonotype occurred a few times. The V call is TRBV10-3, the J call TRBJ2-7; 7 nucleotides align to TRBD2. Looked up from germline, CDR1 is ENHRY and CDR2 is SYGVKD. V shed 6 bases, J shed 0 bases, and the junction held 11 bases outside the gene matches. The CDR3 extends over 16 amino acids. The CDR3 coding sequence is TGTGCCATCAGCGCTCCCCCTAGCGGAGGCTCCTACGAGCAGTACTTC. It encodes CAISAPPSGGSYEQYF.

At least ten counts were recorded for this clonotype. The chain links TRBV29-1 to TRBJ2-7; weak D call: TRBD2 (6 bases). CDR1 SQVTM and CDR2 ANQGSEA come from the germline V gene. Trimming left V 6 bases short and J 4 bases short, with 13 bases between. This CDR3 has 12 amino acids. CDR3 DNA: TGCAGCGTCGTTGAGGGGACTTACGAGCAGTACTTC. It specifies CSVVEGTYEQYF.

The chain links TRBV24-1 to TRBJ2-3; 8 nucleotides line up with TRBD1. This CDR3 comprises 17 residues. The ends lost 5 bases at V and 0 bases at J; junction bases unmatched: 9. Germline V lookup: CDR1 KGHDR, CDR2 SFDVKD. The CDR3 sequence: CATSASRQGISTDTQYF. The CDR3 region has the DNA TGTGCCACCAGTGCCTCCCGACAGGGGATTAGCACAGATACGCAGTATTTT.

V usage is TRBV3-1 and J usage is TRBJ1-1, with 7 positions matching TRBD1. This CDR3 has 15 amino acids. Germline V CDR1 and CDR2: LGHDT, YNNKEL (reference sequence). V trimming: 0 bases; J trimming: 4 bases; junction bases outside the gene matches: 5. The CDR3 reads CASSQDTGVSTEAFF. The CDR3 DNA sequence: TGTGCCAGCAGCCAAGATACAGGGGTGAGCACTGAAGCTTTCTTT.

Note on this clonotype: One end of the junction varies from germline; a read error may be responsible. The rearrangement uses TRBV3-1 and TRBJ2-7, with 15 bases fitting TRBD2. This CDR3 spans 14 amino acids. Per the germline V gene, CDR1 is LGHDT and CDR2 is YNNKEL (reference sequence). The CDR3 loop reads CASSPRGLAGGVNF. CDR3 nucleotide sequence: TGTGCCAGCAGCCCGAGGGGACTAGCGGGAGGTGTGAACTTC.

This chain links TRBV30 with TRBJ2-1; tentative D call: TRBD2 (6 bases). Germline values: CDR1 GTSNPN, CDR2 SVGIG (reference sequence). V was pared by 2 bases and J by 0 bases, with 14 bases between. The length of the CDR3 is 16 residues. DNA for the CDR3: TGTGCCTGGAGTAGAGGACTATTGAGCTCCTACAATGAGCAGTTCTTC. It codes for CAWSRGLLSSYNEQFF.

The chain has TRBV7-3 and TRBJ1-2; D gene uncertain. Germline V gene lookup returns CDR1 SGHTA and CDR2 FQGTGA. This CDR3 has 13 amino acids. V lost 5 bases and J lost 4, with 11 bases in between. The CDR3 here is CASSPSGGYGYTF. The DNA for the CDR3 is TGTGCCAGCAGCCCTTCCGGCGGCTATGGCTACACCTTC.

In its sample, this clonotype was seen a few times. The V gene is TRBV28, the J gene TRBJ2-1, with a weak D call TRBD2 (6 bases). In germline, CDR1 is MDHEN, CDR2 SYDVKM. Trimming stripped 3 bases from V and 4 bases from J, with 13 bases between. The CDR3 spans 15 residues. This chain's CDR3 is CASSFLGTSYNEQFF. The DNA of the CDR3 is TGTGCCAGCAGTTTCCTAGGGACTTCTTACAATGAGCAGTTCTTC.

This clonotype was found many times. The V and J genes are TRBV20-1 and TRBJ2-3; 9 nucleotides match TRBD2. This CDR3 spans 17 amino acids. Trimming took 0 bases from V and 2 from J; bases not matched to a gene: 9. Germline CDR1 and CDR2: DFQATT and SNEGSKA (reference sequence). CDR3 protein: CSARDGAAGGTTDTQYF. The CDR3 DNA reads as TGCAGTGCTAGAGATGGGGCGGCGGGAGGGACCACAGATACGCAGTATTTT.

This clonotype was observed a few times. This chain uses TRBV20-1 with TRBJ1-1; TRBD1 is a possible D gene (6 bases). V was pared by 5 bases and J by 0 bases, with 16 bases between. In germline, CDR1 is DFQATT, CDR2 SNEGSKA (reference sequence). The CDR3 runs to 15 residues. CDR3 sequence: CSAQQGGPMNTEAFF. CDR3 nucleotide sequence: TGCAGTGCTCAACAGGGAGGGCCAATGAACACTGAAGCTTTCTTT.